The 30 T cell receptor beta chains listed next were all sequenced from one sample in a study of graft-versus-host responses after intestinal transplantation. Plated together were about 200,000 CFSE-labeled responder cells and about 200,000 irradiated, violet-dye-labeled stimulator cells. Some clones are missing from TCRdb's copy, which holds only in-frame ones; the method was immunoSEQ multiplex PCR. The data contain 10,000 to 15,000 clones, around 30% of them seen just once; the ten biggest clones take up around 3%. The source material was alloreactive CD8+ T cells from a mixed lymphocyte reaction culture, sampled before intestinal transplant. Subset reported: CFSE-low proliferating T cells sorted from approximately 6-day pre-transplant mixed lymphocyte reaction (GvH or HvG direction). These receptor sequences come from a human patient who received an intestinal transplant.

The chain has TRBV27 and TRBJ2-3; TRBD1 matches 9 bases. From germline, CDR1 is MNHEY and CDR2 SMNVEV (reference sequence). The CDR3 has 14 residues. V lost 5 bases and J lost 6; bases outside the gene matches: 6. CDR3 sequence (DNA): TGTGCCAGCAGTAAAGGACAGGGGACCGATACGCAGTATTTT. Encoded protein: CASSKGQGTDTQYF.

This clone was seen more than once but under ten times. This chain uses TRBV27 with TRBJ2-7; 7 nucleotides match TRBD2. The CDR3 loop spans 13 amino acids. Germline V gives CDR1 MNHEY, CDR2 SMNVEV (reference sequence). With V trimmed by 6 bases and J by 1 base, 3 bases remained unmatched. The CDR3 protein is CASSLRGSYEQYF. As DNA, the CDR3 is TGTGCCAGCAGCCTGCGGGGGTCCTACGAGCAGTACTTC.

In this sample, this clone turned up a few times. The gene calls are TRBV9 and TRBJ2-3; D may be TRBD2 (6 bases). The CDR3 covers 16 residues. V was cut by 0 bases and J by 0 bases, with 11 bases left in between. Germline CDR1 SGDLS, CDR2 YYNGEE. The CDR3 nucleotides are TGTGCCAGCAGCGTAGAACTAGCCCATAGCACAGATACGCAGTATTTT. This codes for CASSVELAHSTDTQYF.

This chain connects TRBV19 to TRBJ1-2; weak D call: TRBD1 (5 bases). This CDR3 has 13 amino acids. Trimming shortened V by 4 bases and J by 2 bases, and 8 bases separated the two germline ends. The V gene's germline CDR1 is LNHDA and CDR2 SQIVND (reference sequence). CDR3 region: CASSKAGNYGYTF. Here the CDR3 DNA reads TGTGCCAGTAGTAAGGCAGGGAACTATGGCTACACCTTC. The full variable domain, completed using reference TRBV19 and TRBJ1-2, is DGGITQSPKYLFRKEGQNVTLSCEQNLNHDAMYWYRQDPGQGLRLIYYSQIVNDFQKGDIAEGYSVSREKKESFPLTVTSAQKNPTAFYLCASSKAGNYGYTFGSGTRLTVV.

V is TRBV6-5 and J is TRBJ2-5; tentative D call: TRBD2 (6 bases). The CDR3 runs 15 residues. Germline assignment: CDR1 MNHEY and CDR2 SVGAGI. Trimming stripped 1 base from V and 4 bases from J, with 13 bases between. This chain's CDR3 is CASSYLGLLGETQYF. DNA for the CDR3: TGTGCCAGCAGTTACTTGGGACTCCTTGGAGAGACCCAGTACTTC.

The genes are TRBV23-1 and TRBJ2-7; 11 positions agree with TRBD2. TRBV23-1 is placed among ORFs of uncertain function. Losses at the gene ends were 1 base for V and 2 bases for J; bases not matched to a gene: 13. The CDR3 covers 19 residues. Written as DNA, the CDR3 is TGCGCCAGCAGTCAATATAATGGAACTAGCGGGAGATTGGCCTACGAGCAGTACTTC. Amino acid sequence: CASSQYNGTSGRLAYEQYF.

This chain uses TRBV6-5 with TRBJ2-5; D gene ambiguous. Trimming removed 9 bases from V and 3 bases from J, with 11 bases in between. The V gene's germline CDR1 is MNHEY and CDR2 SVGAGI. The CDR3 totals 12 residues. The DNA for the CDR3 is TGTGCCAGTGGATGGACGGAAGAGACCCAGTACTTC. Amino acids: CASGWTEETQYF.

A few counts support this clone. The V gene is TRBV27, the J gene TRBJ2-1; D not resolved. Germline CDR1 and CDR2: MNHEY and SMNVEV (reference sequence). This CDR3 spans 15 amino acids. Trimming stripped 5 bases from V and 4 bases from J, with 15 bases between. CDR3 coding DNA: TGTGCCAGCAGTCCGTCCCAGCGTTCGTACAATGAGCAGTTCTTC. Residues: CASSPSQRSYNEQFF.

The gene calls are TRBV6-5 and TRBJ2-3, with no clear D. The CDR3 covers 13 residues. Trimming removed 0 bases from V and 11 bases from J, with 12 bases in between. Germline-derived CDR1 and CDR2 are MNHEY and SVGAGI. CDR3 region: CASSYSMAMRQYF. CDR3 coding DNA: TGTGCCAGCAGTTACTCGATGGCTATGAGGCAGTATTTT.

The rearrangement uses TRBV6-6 and TRBJ1-2; TRBD1 matches 10 bases. The CDR3 has 15 residues. V shed 0 bases, J shed 3 bases, and the junction held 1 base outside the gene matches. Germline V gives CDR1 MNHNY, CDR2 SVGAGI (reference sequence). The CDR3 region has the DNA TGTGCCAGCAGTTACTCGGGGACAGGGGACTATGGCTACACCTTC. Protein product: CASSYSGTGDYGYTF.

This clone has a handful of counts. The V and J genes are TRBV7-3 and TRBJ2-3; no reliable D call. V gave up 5 bases and J gave up 6 bases, with 15 bases separating them. Germline-derived CDR1 and CDR2 are SGHTA and FQGTGA. This CDR3 region has 14 residues. The CDR3 sequence is CASSKDPLWDTQYF. The DNA for the CDR3 is TGTGCCAGCAGCAAGGACCCCCTATGGGATACGCAGTATTTT.

This clone has only a few counts. This chain links TRBV9 with TRBJ2-3; 11 bases are a match to TRBD2. The V gene's germline CDR1 is SGDLS and CDR2 YYNGEE. V trimming: 4 bases; J trimming: 8 bases; junction bases outside the gene matches: 12. CDR3 length: 16 amino acids. CDR3 protein: CASSIIAGGGWGTQYF. The CDR3 DNA is TGTGCCAGCAGCATCATAGCGGGAGGGGGCTGGGGTACGCAGTATTTT.

The V gene is TRBV2, the J gene TRBJ1-1; D is possibly TRBD1 (5 bases). The CDR3 contains 12 residues. V was cut by 6 bases and J by 1 base, with 6 bases left in between. The germline CDR1 and CDR2 sequences are SNHLY and FYNNEI. For the CDR3, the DNA is TGTGCCAGCAGGGGGCCGAACACTGAAGCTTTCTTT. Translation: CASRGPNTEAFF. Filled out from reference TRBV2 and TRBJ1-1, the complete variable domain reads EPEVTQTPSHQVTQMGQEVILRCVPISNHLYFYWYRQILGQKVEFLVSFYNNEISEKSEIFDDQFSVERPDGSNFTLKIRSTKLEDSAMYFCASRGPNTEAFFGQGTRLTVV.

V usage is TRBV7-8 and J usage is TRBJ2-6; D is possibly TRBD1 or TRBD2 (5 bases each). V was clipped by 5 bases and J by 2 bases, with 16 bases between them. CDR1 and CDR2 from the germline V gene are SGHVS and FQNEAQ. This CDR3 contains 17 residues. This chain's CDR3 is CASSASGLSAGANVLTF. The CDR3 DNA reads TGTGCCAGCAGCGCATCGGGGCTGAGCGCTGGGGCCAACGTCCTGACTTTC.

The genes are TRBV25-1 and TRBJ1-1; tentatively, D is TRBD1 (5 bases). Trimming took 9 bases from V and 7 from J, leaving 9 bases between them. The CDR3 length is 10 residues. Germline CDR1 MGHDK, CDR2 SYGVNS. CDR3 in amino acids: CARQENEAFF. The CDR3 DNA follows: TGTGCCAGACAGGAAAATGAAGCTTTCTTT.

This clone is termed medium-sized (0.01 to 0.1%). The chain links TRBV27 to TRBJ2-1; D not certain. Looked up from germline, CDR1 is MNHEY and CDR2 is SMNVEV (reference sequence). The CDR3 runs 12 residues. Trimming cost V 1 base and J 8 bases, with 6 bases left between them. CDR3: CASSLLGDEQFF. In DNA, the CDR3 is TGTGCCAGCAGTTTATTGGGCGATGAGCAGTTCTTC.

This clone has more than one count but fewer than ten. J is TRBJ1-5 and V is TRBV5-6; D ambiguous. Germline V gene lookup returns CDR1 SGHDT and CDR2 YYEEEE. The CDR3 spans 16 residues. The V end lost 3 bases, the J end lost 0 bases, and 13 bases lay between the germline ends. The CDR3 is CASSSWTVYSNQPQHF. The CDR3 DNA reads as TGTGCCAGCAGCTCGTGGACGGTGTATAGCAATCAGCCCCAGCATTTT.

Here the CDR3 DNA reads TGTGCCAGCAGTTTGGGGGTCCCGCAGTATTTT. It is translated as CASSLGVPQYF. The chain joins TRBV28 to TRBJ2-3; D might be TRBD1 or TRBD2, each matching 5 bases. Germline CDR1 is MDHEN and CDR2 is SYDVKM. The CDR3 contains 11 residues. Deletions cut 3 bases from V and 10 bases from J, with 8 bases between.

The genes are TRBV9 and TRBJ1-4; TRBD1 might be the D (5 bases). From germline, CDR1 is SGDLS and CDR2 YYNGEE. With 3 bases removed from V and 8 bases from J, the gap between germline ends came to 20 bases. The CDR3 is 16 residues long. The CDR3 DNA is TGTGCCAGCAGCGCTTTTCCTGGGGCGTCGGGGGAAAAACTGTTTTTT. It encodes CASSAFPGASGEKLFF.

This chain links TRBV27 with TRBJ2-7; 8 bases map to TRBD2. CDR1 and CDR2 from the germline V gene are MNHEY and SMNVEV (reference sequence). Trimming removed 6 bases from V and 5 bases from J; junction bases left unmatched: 15. The CDR3 runs 16 residues. CDR3 in DNA: TGTGCCAGCAGCCCAACCCGGGGGGGCGGTATCGACGAGCAGTACTTC. This codes for CASSPTRGGGIDEQYF.

This clone turned up a few times. The chain has TRBV7-9 and TRBJ2-1; 9 positions agree with TRBD2. The CDR3 spans 18 residues. The germline V gene has CDR1 SEHNR and CDR2 FQNEAQ (reference sequence). Unmatched junction bases numbered 13, after V lost 5 bases and J lost 2 bases. CDR3 DNA sequence: TGTGCCAGCAGCGATCTAGCGGGACCCGATCTGGCCTACAATGAGCAGTTCTTC. Translated, it gives CASSDLAGPDLAYNEQFF.

DNA of the CDR3: TGTGCCAGTAGTCAGGGACAGGGGTCCTACGAGCAGTACTTC. It codes for CASSQGQGSYEQYF. This chain joins TRBV19 and TRBJ2-7; 10 positions agree with TRBD1. Trimming at V came to 5 bases and at J to 1 base, leaving 2 bases not matched to a gene. Germline lookup yields CDR1 LNHDA and CDR2 SQIVND (reference sequence). This CDR3 region has 14 residues.

This clone has a handful of counts. The chain is built from TRBV9 and TRBJ2-1; D is perhaps TRBD1 (5 bases). The CDR3 totals 16 residues. Trimming stripped 0 bases from V and 4 bases from J, with 14 bases between. The germline CDR1 and CDR2 sequences are SGDLS and YYNGEE. CDR3 protein: CASSVGAGLSYNEQFF. The CDR3, as DNA: TGTGCCAGCAGCGTAGGAGCAGGGCTGTCGTACAATGAGCAGTTCTTC.

This clone is termed medium-sized (0.01 to 0.1%). The genes are TRBV4-2 and TRBJ2-2; perhaps TRBD2 as D (5 bases). The germline CDR1 and CDR2 sequences are LGHNA and YNFKEQ. Trimming took off 3 bases at V and 4 bases at J, with 6 bases between the two ends. This CDR3 has 13 amino acids. Written as DNA, the CDR3 is TGTGCCAGCAGCCACACTAGCACCGGGGAGCTGTTTTTT. It yields the protein CASSHTSTGELFF.

This chain connects TRBV11-3 to TRBJ1-1; D call uncertain. V was pared by 1 base and J by 0 bases, with 6 bases between. The V gene's germline CDR1 is SGHNT and CDR2 YENEEA. The CDR3 has 14 amino acids. CDR3 in amino acids: CASSLAGLNTEAFF. The DNA for the CDR3 is TGTGCCAGCAGCTTAGCCGGATTGAACACTGAAGCTTTCTTT.

By proportion, this clone is medium-sized. This chain links TRBV6-5 with TRBJ2-7, with a tentative D call TRBD2 (6 bases). V was pared by 5 bases and J by 3 bases, with 11 bases between. CDR3 length equals 13 residues. Germline-derived CDR1 and CDR2 are MNHEY and SVGAGI. The CDR3 region has the DNA TGTGCCAGCAGTCCCGGGAGCGGCTACGAGCAGTACTTC. It codes for CASSPGSGYEQYF.

The rearrangement uses TRBV4-1 and TRBJ1-1; tentatively, D is TRBD1 (6 bases). This CDR3 is 16 amino acids long. V was clipped by 0 bases and J by 4 bases, with 15 bases between them. CDR1 and CDR2 (germline): MGHRA, YSYEKL. As DNA, the CDR3 is TGCGCCAGCAGCCAAGATGACAGGTATTTGGCCACTGAAGCTTTCTTT. Translated, it gives CASSQDDRYLATEAFF.

This clone counts as medium-sized. The V call is TRBV4-2, the J call TRBJ2-3; TRBD2 agrees at 11 bases. Germline CDR1 reads LGHNA; CDR2 reads YNFKEQ. Germline trimming cut 0 bases from V and 6 bases from J; bases unmatched to any gene: 8. This CDR3 region has 17 residues. CDR3 DNA sequence: TGTGCCAGCAGCCAAGAACTAGCGGGAGCCTTGGCGGATACGCAGTATTTT. Amino acids: CASSQELAGALADTQYF.

The chain couples TRBV2 to TRBJ2-2; D unclear. The CDR3 spans 14 residues. Per the germline V gene, CDR1 is SNHLY and CDR2 is FYNNEI. Trimming shortened V by 2 bases and J by 3 bases, and 7 bases separated the two germline ends. CDR3 nucleotide sequence: TGTGCCAGCAGTGAATACCGTTACACCGGGGAGCTGTTTTTT. This sequence encodes CASSEYRYTGELFF.

This clone was observed a few times. The chain recombines TRBV27 with TRBJ1-5; D gene ambiguous. Germline CDR1 MNHEY, CDR2 SMNVEV (reference sequence). This CDR3 spans 13 amino acids. Trimming took 2 bases from V and 4 from J, leaving 6 bases between them. The CDR3 DNA reads TGTGCCAGCAGTTTAGCGGGGAATCAGCCCCAGCATTTT. Translation: CASSLAGNQPQHF.